This T cell receptor (beta chain) was observed in a study of cytomegalovirus exposure and HLA in healthy donors. Looking at the study overall: The early release's HLA-typed donors yielded some 85 million unique TCRs. Whole-study results and caveats: Segments of the TCR beta V type were, in most cases, productive about 87% or about 30% of the time in an earlier analysis.

Worth noting for this clone: Its specificity is not known.

Healthy bone marrow donors made up the donors. The PCR ran on 60 Vbeta and 13 Jbeta primers. Repertoires were generated with immunoSEQ multiplex PCR, while TCRdb's copy carries only in-frame clones and drops some. The sample data list about 170,000 clones. Germline values: CDR1 SGHNT, CDR2 YYREEE (reference sequence). The CDR3 is 15 residues long. Trimming removed 4 bases from V and 5 bases from J, with 16 bases in between. The sample comprised PBMCs. The chain uses TRBV5-4 and TRBJ2-1; D possibly corresponds to TRBD2 (6 bases). The clonotype comes from a woman between 18 and 30 years old in good health and CMV-seropositive. CDR3 bases: TGTGCCAGCAGCCCCAGCGGGTCCTACAACAATGAGCAGTTCTTC. It translates to CASSPSGSYNNEQFF.